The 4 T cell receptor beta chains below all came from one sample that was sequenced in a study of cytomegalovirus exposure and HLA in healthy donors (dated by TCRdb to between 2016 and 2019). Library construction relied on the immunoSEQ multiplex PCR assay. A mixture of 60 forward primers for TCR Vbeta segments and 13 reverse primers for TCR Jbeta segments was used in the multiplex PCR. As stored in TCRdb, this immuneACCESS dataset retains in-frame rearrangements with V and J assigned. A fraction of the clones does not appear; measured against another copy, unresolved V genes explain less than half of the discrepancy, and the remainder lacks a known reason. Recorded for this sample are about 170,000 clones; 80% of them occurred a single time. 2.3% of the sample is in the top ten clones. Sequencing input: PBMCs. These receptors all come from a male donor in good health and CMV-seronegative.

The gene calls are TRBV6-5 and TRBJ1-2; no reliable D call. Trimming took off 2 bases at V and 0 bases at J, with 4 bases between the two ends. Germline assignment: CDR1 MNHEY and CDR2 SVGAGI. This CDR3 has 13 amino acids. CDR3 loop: CASSYTANYGYTF. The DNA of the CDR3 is TGTGCCAGCAGTTACACAGCTAACTATGGCTACACCTTC.

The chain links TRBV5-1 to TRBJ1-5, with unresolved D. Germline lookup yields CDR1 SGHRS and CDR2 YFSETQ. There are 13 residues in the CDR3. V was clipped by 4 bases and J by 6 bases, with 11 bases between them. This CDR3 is CASSRSPGQPQHF. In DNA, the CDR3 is TGCGCCAGCAGCCGGAGTCCGGGTCAGCCCCAGCATTTT.

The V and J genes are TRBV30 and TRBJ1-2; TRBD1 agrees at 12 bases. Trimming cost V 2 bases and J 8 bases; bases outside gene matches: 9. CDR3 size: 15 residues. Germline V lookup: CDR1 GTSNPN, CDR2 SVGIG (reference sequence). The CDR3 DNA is TGTGCCTGGAGTTCCGGGACAGGGGGCCGAAGGGGCTACACCTTC. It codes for CAWSSGTGGRRGYTF.

CDR3 sequence (DNA): TGTGCCAGCAGTGAAGCGGGGGGTTTGGGGGAAAAACTGTTTTTT. It translates to CASSEAGGLGEKLFF. The rearrangement links TRBV6-1 to TRBJ1-4; maybe TRBD1 (5 bases). V lost 0 bases and J 8 bases, leaving 13 bases between the germline ends. The germline V gene encodes CDR1 MNHNS and CDR2 SASEGT. This CDR3 contains 15 residues.